What follows are 8 T cell receptor beta chains derived from one specimen sequenced in a study of vaccination and CD4 T cells after COVID-19. The treatment denotes: roughly 10-day PBMC culture with coronavirus spike peptide pools or control peptides (ViraFEST assay). At the Johns Hopkins FTIC core, DNA taken from cultured CD4+ T cells was sequenced by way of the Oncomine TCR Beta short-read assay. MiXCR, applied by TCRdb to the PCR reads, yields one record per CDR3 protein. Seen here are about 17,000 distinct CDR3 sequences, about 42% observed once, and the top ten hold roughly 20%. These receptors are not linked to any known antigen. Source: CD4+ T cells from blood, cultured in vitro, taken before SARS-CoV-2 vaccination. The receptors here all came from a human donor who received a COVID-19 vaccine.

This chain uses TRBV19 with TRBJ2-6; D is perhaps TRBD1 (6 bases). Germline V gene sequence: CDR1 LNHDA, CDR2 SQIVND (reference sequence). This CDR3 contains 15 residues. Trimming cost V 4 bases and J 0 bases, with 7 bases left between them. CDR3 in DNA: TGTGCCAGTAGTACACAGGGCTCTGGGGCCAACGTCCTGACTTTC. Protein sequence: CASSTQGSGANVLTF.

The chain uses TRBV11-2 and TRBJ2-3, with a tentative D call TRBD1 (6 bases). The CDR3 spans 13 residues. V was clipped by 5 bases and J by 7 bases, with 13 bases between them. Germline CDR1 reads SGHAT; CDR2 reads FQNNGV. The chain's CDR3 is CASSQGQTHTQYF. The CDR3 nucleotides read TGTGCCAGCAGCCAAGGACAGACCCATACGCAGTATTTT.

This clonotype turned up a few times. The chain joins TRBV6-5 to TRBJ2-7; tentatively, D is TRBD2 (5 bases). This CDR3 spans 13 amino acids. Germline-derived CDR1 and CDR2 are MNHEY and SVGAGI. Trimming took 0 bases from V and 2 from J, leaving 5 bases between them. CDR3 protein: CASSYSLAYEQYF. The CDR3 nucleotides are TGTGCCAGCAGTTACTCACTAGCCTACGAGCAGTACTTC.

The chain couples TRBV20-1 to TRBJ1-5; D is perhaps TRBD1 (5 bases). The germline V gene has CDR1 DFQATT and CDR2 SNEGSKA (reference sequence). V was shortened by 5 bases and J by 0 bases, with 11 bases between the two germline ends. The CDR3 spans 14 residues. The CDR3 region is CSAGGGYSNQPQHF. In DNA, the CDR3 is TGCAGTGCTGGGGGTGGGTATAGCAATCAGCCCCAGCATTTT.

The table lists this clonotype with a few counts. The chain joins TRBV7-6 to TRBJ2-6; D gene unclear. V lost 4 bases, J lost 1 base, and 8 bases lay in between. The germline V gene has CDR1 SGHVS and CDR2 FNYEAQ. This CDR3 is 15 amino acids long. In DNA, the CDR3 is TGTGCCAGCAGCTCCCCCAGGTCTGGGGCCAACGTCCTGACTTTC. The encoded protein is CASSSPRSGANVLTF.

This clonotype occurred a few times. The rearrangement links TRBV20-1 to TRBJ2-7; a weak D match, TRBD2 (7 bases). The CDR3 runs to 13 residues. The germline V gene has CDR1 DFQATT and CDR2 SNEGSKA (reference sequence). Trimming left V 5 bases short and J 6 bases short, with 17 bases between. The CDR3 region is CSAGAVGGREQYF. CDR3 nucleotide sequence: TGCAGTGCTGGAGCAGTGGGGGGGCGCGAGCAGTACTTC.

The chain combines TRBV20-1 with TRBJ2-7; D might be TRBD2 (5 bases). Trimming removed 6 bases at V and 0 bases at J, with 12 bases between. In germline, CDR1 is DFQATT, CDR2 SNEGSKA (reference sequence). The CDR3 runs to 13 residues. The CDR3 DNA reads as TGCAGTGCCGAGGGCAGCAGCTCCTACGAGCAGTACTTC. Its protein product is CSAEGSSSYEQYF.

In regard to this clonotype: An end of the junction does not agree with germline; a read error may underlie this. The chain uses TRBV5-3 and TRBJ1-5; the D gene is possibly TRBD1 (5 bases). TRBV5-3 qualifies as an ORF whose function is uncertain. This CDR3 region has 16 residues. CDR3 in amino acids: CASSSLWGNSNQPQHF. The DNA for the CDR3 is TGTGCCAGCAGCTCTCTTTGGGGGAATAGCAATCAGCCCCAGCATTTT.